These 21 T cell receptor beta chains originate from one sample sequenced in a study of T cell repertoires in cytomegalovirus infection. Using its own MiXCR run on the reads, TCRdb lists one record per CDR3 protein. The sample holds roughly 49,000 distinct CDR3 sequences; around 20% are singletons and the top ten take around 18%. The antigens these receptors bind are not known. The source material was PBMCs, sequenced either directly or after in vitro stimulation (not recorded which). The source is a human donor in good health (CMV status not recorded). Some clones in this sample may be carry-over from other donors' samples.

In its sample, this clonotype was seen a few times. The V and J genes are TRBV12-3 or TRBV12-4 and TRBJ2-7; TRBD2 matches 8 bases. CDR3 length: 13 amino acids. V was clipped by 6 bases and J by 5 bases; unmatched bases: 6. In nucleotides, the CDR3 is TGTGCCAGCAGCCTTAGCGGGATCCACGAGCAGTACTTC. Protein: CASSLSGIHEQYF.

This clonotype was seen only a few times. The V and J genes are TRBV2 and TRBJ2-5; D ambiguous. The CDR3 runs to 11 residues. Germline loops: CDR1 SNHLY, CDR2 FYNNEI. V was shortened by 6 bases and J by 5 bases, with 7 bases between the two germline ends. This chain's CDR3 is CASSGSETQYF. The CDR3 bases are TGTGCCAGCAGCGGCAGCGAGACCCAGTACTTC.

The table lists this clonotype with many counts. The chain recombines TRBV12-3 or TRBV12-4 with TRBJ2-2, with D possibly called TRBD1 or TRBD2 (5 bases each). V shed 1 base and J shed 0 bases, with 15 bases lying between them. The CDR3 loop spans 18 amino acids. Here the CDR3 reads CASSLGAWGNANTGELFF. The CDR3 bases are TGTGCCAGCAGTTTAGGGGCCTGGGGGAACGCGAACACCGGGGAGCTGTTTTTT.

This chain connects TRBV2 to TRBJ2-3; a possible D gene is TRBD1 (6 bases). The V end was cut by 4 bases, the J end by 2 bases, with 13 bases between. CDR3 length: 15 residues. Per germline, CDR1 SNHLY and CDR2 FYNNEI. CDR3 sequence reads: CASSGQQGITDTQYF. For the CDR3, the DNA is TGTGCCAGCAGTGGCCAACAGGGTATCACAGATACGCAGTATTTT.

This clonotype was seen a handful of times. This CDR3 reads CASLATQGIPEAFF. CDR3 coding DNA: TGTGCCAGTCTCGCCACGCAGGGTATCCCTGAAGCTTTCTTT. The gene calls are TRBV2 and TRBJ1-1; weak D call: TRBD1 (5 bases). The germline CDR1 and CDR2 sequences are SNHLY and FYNNEI. The CDR3 has 14 amino acids. Between the trimmed V and J ends, which lost 9 bases and 6 bases, there was a span of 20 bases.

The chain links TRBV4-3 to TRBJ2-5; no clear D gene. This CDR3 has 14 amino acids. V lost 0 bases to trimming and J lost 7 bases, with 12 bases between them. Per the germline V gene, CDR1 is LGHNA and CDR2 is YSLEER. The CDR3 DNA sequence: TGCGCCAGCAGCCAAGACAGGAACATGGGGACCCAGTACTTC. It is translated as CASSQDRNMGTQYF.

V usage is TRBV7-2 and J usage is TRBJ2-5, with D perhaps matching TRBD1 or TRBD2 (5 bases each). Trimming shortened V by 1 base and J by 10 bases, and 16 bases separated the two germline ends. Germline CDR1 SGHTA, CDR2 FQGNSA. The CDR3 is 14 residues long. The CDR3 coding sequence is TGTGCCAGCAGCTTAGTGAGGGTTGGGGCGGACCAGTACTTC. Translated, it gives CASSLVRVGADQYF.

This clonotype was recorded at least ten times. The gene calls are TRBV7-2 and TRBJ2-3; 7 positions agree with TRBD2. J lost 4 bases, V lost 0 bases, and 10 bases had no gene match. Germline V CDR1 and CDR2: SGHTA, FQGNSA. The CDR3 covers 17 residues. CDR3 sequence (DNA): TGTGCCAGCAGCTTAGCGGTAGGCGGGGGTTTCGCAGATACGCAGTATTTT. It is translated as CASSLAVGGGFADTQYF.

This clonotype was detected ten times or more. The chain combines TRBV11-3 with TRBJ2-2; TRBD1 matches at 7 bases. Germline V gives CDR1 SGHNT, CDR2 YENEEA. The CDR3 runs to 14 residues. V shed 9 bases, J shed 1 base, and the junction held 5 bases outside the gene matches. The CDR3 region is CASRRTGNTGELFF. The CDR3 coding sequence is TGTGCCAGTCGAAGGACAGGGAACACCGGGGAGCTGTTTTTT.

Many counts were recorded for this clonotype. This chain links TRBV28 with TRBJ1-4; D gene uncertain. Germline CDR1 is MDHEN and CDR2 is SYDVKM. The CDR3 loop spans 11 amino acids. The V gene lost 2 bases and the J gene lost 8 bases, with 3 bases spanning the gap. The DNA of the CDR3 is TGTGCCAGCAGTTTAGGGGAAAAACTGTTTTTT. It encodes CASSLGEKLFF.

The CDR3: CSMGTGENEQFF. As DNA, the CDR3 is TGCAGCATGGGGACAGGAGAAAATGAGCAGTTCTTC. V and J are TRBV29-1 and TRBJ2-1, with TRBD1 matching 8 bases. V shed 8 bases, J shed 7 bases, and the junction held 7 bases outside the gene matches. This CDR3 spans 12 amino acids. Germline assignment: CDR1 SQVTM and CDR2 ANQGSEA.

J is TRBJ2-3 and V is TRBV11-2; 9 bases fit TRBD2. The CDR3 consists of 15 residues. V shed 1 base, J shed 4 bases, and the junction held 3 bases outside the gene matches. Germline V lookup: CDR1 SGHAT, CDR2 FQNNGV. CDR3 DNA sequence: TGTGCCAGCAGCTTAGCCGGCGGGAGGGCAGATACGCAGTATTTT. This codes for CASSLAGGRADTQYF.

V and J are TRBV12-3 or TRBV12-4 and TRBJ2-3; 8 bases align to TRBD2. The CDR3 covers 14 residues. V lost 10 bases, J lost 6 bases, and 12 bases stayed unmatched. CDR3 in DNA: TGTGCCACGACCCTAGCGGGCGAAAGGGATACGCAGTATTTT. As protein: CATTLAGERDTQYF.

As for this clonotype: A much larger clone differs from this one at a single base, so this may be a read error. J is TRBJ2-7 and V is TRBV12-3 or TRBV12-4; the match to TRBD2 covers 15 bases. With 5 bases clipped from V and 1 base from J, the junction kept 6 bases outside the gene matches. The CDR3 runs to 17 residues. The CDR3 here is CASSESGLAGGSYEQYF. The CDR3 nucleotides are TGTGCCAGCAGTGAGTCGGGACTAGCGGGAGGATCCTACGAGCAGTACTTC.

The chain employs TRBV10-3 and TRBJ2-1, with D perhaps TRBD1 (5 bases). In germline, CDR1 is ENHRY, CDR2 SYGVKD. This CDR3 spans 14 amino acids. Trimming stripped 7 bases from V and 1 base from J, with 11 bases between. The CDR3 DNA sequence: TGTGCCATCACCAGGGAAGGATCCTACAATGAGCAGTTCTTC. Its translation: CAITREGSYNEQFF.

A few counts support this clonotype. The rearrangement uses TRBV15 and TRBJ2-3; the match to TRBD1 covers 7 bases. The CDR3 contains 14 residues. Per germline, CDR1 LNHNV and CDR2 YYDKDF (reference sequence). J gave up 4 bases and V 4 bases, and 5 bases lay outside the gene matches. CDR3 bases: TGTGCCACCAGCAACAGGGGTCTCTCAGATACGCAGTATTTT. Translating gives CATSNRGLSDTQYF.

This clonotype was counted a few times. Here the CDR3 reads CASSPGTRGAPTDNEQFF. CDR3 bases: TGTGCCAGCAGCCCCGGGACTAGAGGCGCTCCGACCGACAATGAGCAGTTCTTC. V and J are TRBV6-2 or TRBV6-3 and TRBJ2-1, with 8 bases that match TRBD2. V was clipped by 6 bases and J by 5 bases; unmatched bases: 18. The CDR3 spans 18 residues. Germline V gene sequence: CDR1 MNHEY, CDR2 SVGEGT.

The rearrangement links TRBV20-1 to TRBJ1-2; D gene unclear. The germline V and J ends were trimmed by 7 bases and 3 bases, with 9 bases remaining between them. The CDR3 has 11 residues. Germline lookup yields CDR1 DFQATT and CDR2 SNEGSKA (reference sequence). DNA for the CDR3: TGCAGTGTATCAGCGGACTATGGCTACACCTTC. Its protein product is CSVSADYGYTF.

Only a few counts were recorded for this clonotype. Here the CDR3 reads CASGRPGTSETQYF. DNA for the CDR3: TGTGCTAGTGGGCGCCCCGGGACGTCCGAGACCCAGTACTTC. The chain couples TRBV12-5 to TRBJ2-5; D may match TRBD1 or TRBD2 (5 bases each). Looked up from germline, CDR1 is LGHNT and CDR2 is FRNRAP. Trimming cost V 6 bases and J 5 bases, with 16 bases left between them. The CDR3 covers 14 residues. Based on the CDR3 plus reference TRBV12-5 and TRBJ2-5, the full variable domain is DARVTQTPRHKVTEMGQEVTMRCQPILGHNTVFWYRQTMMQGLELLAYFRNRAPLDDSGMPKDRFSAEMPDATLATLKIQPSEPRDSAVYFCASGRPGTSETQYFGPGTRLLVL.

This clonotype was counted a single time. The rearrangement links TRBV5-1 to TRBJ2-3; 7 bases match TRBD2. Germline V gene lookup returns CDR1 SGHRS and CDR2 YFSETQ. This CDR3 region has 14 residues. V was pared by 7 bases and J by 1 base, with 6 bases of the junction left unmatched. CDR3 coding DNA: TGCGCCAGCGAGAGCGGGGACGGCACAGATACGCAGTATTTT. Protein: CASESGDGTDTQYF.

The chain employs TRBV5-6 and TRBJ2-7; 7 nucleotides align to TRBD1. Germline lookup yields CDR1 SGHDT and CDR2 YYEEEE. Trimming took 4 bases from V and 4 from J; bases not matched to a gene: 5. The length of the CDR3 is 13 residues. The CDR3 reads CASSQTGIYEQYF. The CDR3 DNA is TGTGCCAGCAGCCAGACAGGGATATACGAGCAGTACTTC. The complete variable domain, with remaining parts taken from reference TRBV5-6 and TRBJ2-7, reads DAGVTQSPTHLIKTRGQQVTLRCSPKSGHDTVSWYQQALGQGPQFIFQYYEEEERQRGNFPDRFSGHQFPNYSSELNVNALLLGDSALYLCASSQTGIYEQYFGPGTRLTVT.